The 21 T cell receptor beta chains below all came from one sample that was sequenced in a study of shared clonotypes between healthy human individuals. The repertoire was sequenced with immunoSEQ multiplex PCR; TCRdb's copy has only in-frame clones and lacks some. The sample yields around 2.1 million clones, about 93% seen once. Naive CD8 cells, CD45RO-negative and positively selected for CCR7, excluded terminally differentiated effector memory CD45RA+ cells. The source material was naive CD8+ T cells from PBMCs. These receptors came from a man younger than 35 in good health. Some clones in this sample may be carry-over from other donors' samples.

The V gene is TRBV9, the J gene TRBJ2-4, with 9 bases lining up with TRBD1. CDR3 size: 16 residues. Trimming took 3 bases from V and 1 from J; bases not matched to a gene: 5. CDR1 and CDR2 from the germline V gene are SGDLS and YYNGEE. This chain's CDR3 is CASSDRQGEAKNIQYF. The CDR3 coding sequence is TGTGCCAGCAGCGATCGACAGGGGGAGGCCAAAAACATTCAGTACTTC.

The CDR3 nucleotides read TGTGCCAGCAGTTTGCCCCTAAGTACCTACAATGAGCAGTTCTTC. The encoded protein is CASSLPLSTYNEQFF. The gene calls are TRBV28 and TRBJ2-1; no firm D call. V was trimmed by 3 bases and J by 2 bases, leaving 11 bases between them. This CDR3 is 15 amino acids long. CDR1 is MDHEN and CDR2 is SYDVKM in the germline V gene. Full variable domain (rest looked up from reference TRBV28 and TRBJ2-1): DVKVTQSSRYLVKRTGEKVFLECVQDMDHENMFWYRQDPGLGLRLIYFSYDVKMKEKGDIPEGYSVSREKKERFSLILESASTNQTSMYLCASSLPLSTYNEQFFGPGTRLTVL.

The chain is built from TRBV9 and TRBJ2-3; D unclear. Germline V gene sequence: CDR1 SGDLS, CDR2 YYNGEE. Trimming left V 2 bases short and J 3 bases short, with 7 bases between. The CDR3 is 13 residues long. CDR3 loop: CASSVYGTDTQYF. The CDR3 bases are TGTGCCAGCAGCGTCTACGGTACAGATACGCAGTATTTT.

The V gene is TRBV6-5, the J gene TRBJ2-5; 8 nucleotides agree with TRBD2. Germline V CDR1 and CDR2: MNHEY, SVGAGI. Trimming cost V 3 bases and J 2 bases; bases outside gene matches: 5. This CDR3 is 15 amino acids long. DNA of the CDR3: TGTGCCAGCAGTTATACCGGCGGGAGGCAAGAGACCCAGTACTTC. It codes for CASSYTGGRQETQYF.

This clone was observed once. The V gene is TRBV28, the J gene TRBJ1-2, with 11 bases fitting TRBD1. V gave up 3 bases and J gave up 6 bases; unmatched junction bases: 9. This CDR3 has 16 residues. Germline values: CDR1 MDHEN, CDR2 SYDVKM. DNA for the CDR3: TGTGCCAGCAGTTTGGACAGGGGGCCCAGAGAGGATGGCTACACCTTC. The encoded protein is CASSLDRGPREDGYTF.

This clone was seen once. The CDR3 DNA is TGTGCCAGCAGCTTAGACGTGGGGCTCGGAAACACCATATATTTT. This translates into CASSLDVGLGNTIYF. The rearrangement uses TRBV7-9 and TRBJ1-3, with D perhaps matching TRBD1 (5 bases). V was trimmed by 1 base and J by 4 bases, leaving 11 bases between them. The germline V gene encodes CDR1 SEHNR and CDR2 FQNEAQ (reference sequence). The CDR3 is 15 residues long.

This clone is a singleton in its sample. This chain uses TRBV4-3 with TRBJ2-1; 15 bases are shared with TRBD2. The germline CDR1 and CDR2 sequences are LGHNA and YSLEER. The CDR3 has 17 residues. V was pared by 4 bases and J by 5 bases, with 6 bases of the junction left unmatched. The CDR3 region has the DNA TGCGCCAGCAGCCCCCGGACTAGCGGGAGGGTTGACAATGAGCAGTTCTTC. Translating it yields CASSPRTSGRVDNEQFF.

The chain has TRBV9 and TRBJ1-1, with no clear D. Deletions cut 7 bases from V and 6 bases from J, with 10 bases between. Germline V gene lookup returns CDR1 SGDLS and CDR2 YYNGEE. The CDR3 has 11 residues. CDR3 in amino acids: CASGLGPEAFF. The DNA of the CDR3 is TGTGCCAGCGGACTCGGCCCTGAAGCTTTCTTT.

This clone turned up a few times. The rearrangement joins TRBV10-2 to TRBJ1-5, with a possible D match to TRBD1 (5 bases). CDR3 length equals 15 residues. CDR1 is WSHSY and CDR2 is SAAADI in the germline V gene. V lost 0 bases and J lost 7, with 13 bases in between. The CDR3 DNA reads as TGCGCCAGCAGTGAGTCGACGAGGGGCAGGCAGCCCCAGCATTTT. Translating gives CASSESTRGRQPQHF.

The chain carries TRBV10-2 and TRBJ2-5; the D gene is possibly TRBD2 (5 bases). Trimming pared 6 bases from V and 4 bases from J, leaving 12 bases between. Per the germline V gene, CDR1 is WSHSY and CDR2 is SAAADI. There are 13 residues in the CDR3. CDR3 loop: CASRDRGSETQYF. As DNA, the CDR3 is TGCGCCAGCAGAGATCGGGGATCAGAGACCCAGTACTTC.

The chain is built from TRBV2 and TRBJ2-2; 7 nucleotides match TRBD2. After removal of 5 bases from V and 1 base from J, the junction contained 7 bases not matched to a gene. The germline gives CDR1 SNHLY, CDR2 FYNNEI. This CDR3 spans 16 amino acids. This chain's CDR3 is CASSRGGTMNTGELFF. The CDR3 DNA reads as TGTGCCAGCAGTCGCGGTGGGACTATGAACACCGGGGAGCTGTTTTTT.

CDR3 residues: CASSLGPGRPNTGELFF. CDR3 DNA sequence: TGTGCCAGCAGCTTAGGCCCGGGACGCCCGAACACCGGGGAGCTGTTTTTT. The J gene is TRBJ2-2, the V gene TRBV13; tentatively, D is TRBD1 or TRBD2 (5 bases each). Trimming removed 0 bases at V and 0 bases at J, with 11 bases between. This CDR3 has 17 amino acids. Germline V gene sequence: CDR1 PRHDT, CDR2 FYEKMQ (reference sequence). The full variable domain, completed using reference TRBV13 and TRBJ2-2, is AAGVIQSPRHLIKEKRETATLKCYPIPRHDTVYWYQQGPGQDPQFLISFYEKMQSDKGSIPDRFSAQQFSDYHSELNMSSLELGDSALYFCASSLGPGRPNTGELFFGEGSRLTVL.

On this clone: Other DNA sequences of this sample code for an identical CDR3. This sequence joins TRBV27 and TRBJ2-7, with D unresolved. V lost 8 bases and J lost 4, with 9 bases in between. There are 11 residues in the CDR3. Germline V gene lookup returns CDR1 MNHEY and CDR2 SMNVEV (reference sequence). CDR3 sequence reads: CASPPRYEQYF. The DNA of the CDR3 is TGTGCCAGCCCCCCGCGTTACGAGCAGTACTTC.

The chain links TRBV9 to TRBJ2-1; 8 nucleotides match TRBD1. The CDR3 is 15 amino acids. V lost 0 bases and J lost 7; bases outside the gene matches: 6. CDR1 and CDR2 (germline): SGDLS, YYNGEE. The CDR3 region is CASSVAGGTGNEQFF. The DNA for the CDR3 is TGTGCCAGCAGCGTAGCGGGCGGGACAGGTAATGAGCAGTTCTTC.

The V gene is TRBV13, the J gene TRBJ2-7; the D is unclear. This CDR3 spans 12 amino acids. Trimming left V 5 bases short and J 7 bases short, with 12 bases between. Germline lookup yields CDR1 PRHDT and CDR2 FYEKMQ (reference sequence). CDR3 sequence: CASSLGRREQYF. CDR3 nucleotides: TGTGCCAGCAGCCTGGGCAGGCGGGAGCAGTACTTC.

This clone is a singleton in its sample. The rearrangement uses TRBV5-8 and TRBJ2-2; D uncertain. From germline, CDR1 is SGHTS and CDR2 YDEGEE. The CDR3 loop spans 14 amino acids. Trimming pared 4 bases from V and 6 bases from J, leaving 13 bases between. CDR3: CASSPWGWAGELFF. In nucleotides, the CDR3 is TGTGCCAGCAGCCCGTGGGGTTGGGCCGGGGAGCTGTTTTTT.

The rearrangement uses TRBV28 and TRBJ1-5; D is ambiguous. This CDR3 is 15 amino acids long. Trimming pared 2 bases from V and 3 bases from J, leaving 11 bases between. Germline lookup yields CDR1 MDHEN and CDR2 SYDVKM. The CDR3 region has the DNA TGTGCCAGCAGTTTAGCCGTCACCCTCAATCAGCCCCAGCATTTT. Translating gives CASSLAVTLNQPQHF.

The chain combines TRBV7-9 with TRBJ2-1, with D possibly matching TRBD1 (5 bases). The germline V gene has CDR1 SEHNR and CDR2 FQNEAQ (reference sequence). CDR3 length equals 13 residues. Trimming pared 8 bases from V and 12 bases from J, leaving 20 bases between. The CDR3 coding sequence is TGTGCCAGCCAGCCAGGACAATATTCGGGGCAGTTCTTC. This translates into CASQPGQYSGQFF.

The rearrangement uses TRBV19 and TRBJ1-1; TRBD1 is a possible D gene (6 bases). V dropped 7 bases and J dropped 7 bases, with 13 bases sitting between them. Germline lookup yields CDR1 LNHDA and CDR2 SQIVND (reference sequence). The CDR3 extends over 12 amino acids. CDR3 sequence (DNA): TGTGCCAGTACAGGGGTAGGGGGTGAAGCTTTCTTT. Translated, it gives CASTGVGGEAFF. The entire variable domain, with the rest obtained from reference TRBV19 and TRBJ1-1, is as follows: DGGITQSPKYLFRKEGQNVTLSCEQNLNHDAMYWYRQDPGQGLRLIYYSQIVNDFQKGDIAEGYSVSREKKESFPLTVTSAQKNPTAFYLCASTGVGGEAFFGQGTRLTVV.

With respect to this clone: This sample includes further DNA sequences coding for the same CDR3. V usage is TRBV27 and J usage is TRBJ2-4; TRBD2 might be the D (6 bases). This CDR3 region has 14 residues. V gave up 6 bases and J gave up 4 bases, with 13 bases separating them. Germline V gene sequence: CDR1 MNHEY, CDR2 SMNVEV (reference sequence). CDR3 coding DNA: TGTGCCAGCAGCCTCCGGGACTCAAAAAACATTCAGTACTTC. Protein product: CASSLRDSKNIQYF.

This clone was observed once. The chain recombines TRBV7-9 with TRBJ1-1; possible D gene TRBD1, 5 bases. Looked up from germline, CDR1 is SEHNR and CDR2 is FQNEAQ (reference sequence). The V gene lost 5 bases and the J gene lost 1 base, with 17 bases spanning the gap. The CDR3 has 16 residues. CDR3 nucleotides: TGTGCCAGCAGCCTCTTTGGGGCCCCTCCGAACACTGAAGCTTTCTTT. This gives the protein CASSLFGAPPNTEAFF.